Listed below are T cell receptor beta chains from one sample, sequenced in a study of blood T cells in healthy people across ages. One entry per CDR3 protein, called by TCRdb with MiXCR from the 5' RACE reads. Found here are roughly 1,500,000 distinct CDR3 sequences, approximately 38% of them singletons; the top ten hold approximately 7.9%. Material for sequencing was blood. The receptors here all came from a woman aged 18-29 years in good health. Each CDR3 is given with its conserved first and last residue. D genes are given only for firm matches. Clone size, where shown, is once, few, many, or a class for clones that have expanded.

D | J | size | V | CDR3 | DNA
TRBD1 | TRBJ1-1 | - | TRBV29-1 | CSVAGQANTEAFF | TGCAGCGTCGCAGGACAGGCGAACACTGAAGCTTTCTTT
- | TRBJ1-1 | - | TRBV3-1 | CASSQETYSEAFF | TGTGCCAGCAGCCAAGAGACCTACAGTGAAGCTTTCTTT
TRBD1 | TRBJ2-7 | - | TRBV20-1 | CSARDWGQGTIAAHNEQYF | TGCAGTGCTAGAGATTGGGGACAGGGGACTATAGCGGCCCACAATGAGCAGTACTTC
- | TRBJ2-1 | few | TRBV28 | CASSYGGVNEQFF | TGTGCCAGCAGCTACGGTGGGGTCAATGAGCAGTTCTTC
TRBD2 | TRBJ2-2 | - | TRBV29-1 | CSVGTSGTIGELFF | TGCAGCGTGGGGACTAGCGGGACTATCGGGGAGCTGTTTTTT
- | TRBJ2-5 | - | TRBV25-1 | CASSDGLSGETQYF | TGTGCCAGCTCGGACGGGTTATCGGGAGAGACCCAGTACTTC
- | TRBJ2-1 | few | TRBV7-9 | CASSLGGGARYNEQFF | TGTGCCAGCAGCTTAGGTGGGGGGGCGAGATACAATGAGCAGTTCTTC
TRBD1 | TRBJ1-2 | few | TRBV7-9 | CASSHGTASNYGYTF | TGTGCCAGCAGCCATGGGACAGCTTCTAACTATGGCTACACCTTC
- | TRBJ1-2 | few | TRBV9 | CASSVGWGPNYGYTF | TGTGCCAGCAGCGTAGGTTGGGGGCCCAACTATGGCTACACCTTC
- | TRBJ2-7 | few | TRBV29-1 | CSVDSGRGGSSYEQYF | TGCAGCGTTGACTCGGGTAGGGGAGGATCCTCCTACGAGCAGTACTTC
- | TRBJ2-7 | - | TRBV4-1 | CASSQWTSSYEQYF | TGCGCCAGCAGCCAATGGACCAGCTCCTACGAGCAGTACTTC
TRBD1 | TRBJ1-1 | once | TRBV5-1 | CASSSRGTGSPNTEAFF | TGCGCCAGCAGCTCCCGGGGGACAGGGAGCCCGAACACTGAAGCTTTCTTT
- | TRBJ1-1 | - | TRBV7-8 | CASSLSARLNTEAFF | TGTGCCAGCAGCTTATCGGCCAGGTTGAACACTGAAGCTTTCTTT
- | TRBJ2-3 | - | TRBV15 | CATSRTPGVDTQYF | TGTGCCACCAGCAGGACCCCAGGGGTAGATACGCAGTATTTT
TRBD2 | TRBJ2-1 | - | TRBV20-1 | CSARDRSGTADEQFF | TGCAGTGCTAGAGACCGTAGCGGGACGGCGGATGAGCAGTTCTTC
TRBD1 | TRBJ1-4 | - | TRBV27 | CASSLFGTGVEKLFF | TGTGCCAGCAGTTTATTTGGGACAGGGGTGGAAAAACTGTTTTTT
- | TRBJ2-6 | few | TRBV7-2 | CASPAGRLSGANVLTF | TGTGCCAGCCCGGCAGGTCGCCTCTCTGGGGCCAACGTCCTGACTTTC
TRBD1 | TRBJ1-2 | - | TRBV9 | CASSVTGGTYGYTF | TGTGCCAGCAGCGTTACAGGGGGGACCTATGGCTACACCTTC
- | TRBJ1-1 | - | TRBV10-3 | CAISARTGTNTEAFF | TGTGCCATCAGTGCCCGGACGGGAACGAACACTGAAGCTTTCTTT
TRBD2 | TRBJ2-1 | many | TRBV5-1 | CASRETSVDNEQFF | TGCGCCAGCAGGGAGACTAGCGTTGACAATGAGCAGTTCTTC
- | TRBJ2-1 | - | TRBV5-1 | CASSRDNAYNEQFF | TGCGCCAGCAGCCGGGACAATGCCTACAATGAGCAGTTCTTC
TRBD2 | TRBJ2-3 | few | TRBV7-3 | CASSLRASGASTDTQYF | TGTGCCAGCAGCTTACGGGCTAGCGGGGCCTCCACAGATACGCAGTATTTT
- | TRBJ2-1 | - | TRBV6-5 | CATRGPNEQFF | TGTGCCACAAGGGGTCCTAATGAGCAGTTCTTC
- | TRBJ2-5 | - | TRBV15 | CATSARDSGVAAETQYF | TGTGCCACCAGCGCGAGAGATTCGGGGGTGGCCGCGGAGACCCAGTACTTC
TRBD2 | TRBJ2-7 | - | TRBV4-1 | CASSQDLTSGRYNEQYF | TGCGCCAGCAGCCAAGACCTGACTAGCGGGCGCTACAATGAGCAGTACTTC
TRBD2 | TRBJ2-1 | - | TRBV7-9 | CASSPDSGRAGSSYNEQFF | TGTGCCAGCAGCCCGGACTCGGGGAGAGCGGGGAGCTCCTACAATGAGCAGTTCTTC
TRBD2 | TRBJ2-1 | few | TRBV9 | CASSVTSGTSEQFF | TGTGCCAGCAGCGTAACTAGCGGGACCTCGGAGCAGTTCTTC
- | TRBJ2-4 | - | TRBV7-9 | CASSLAVGAKNIQYF | TGTGCCAGCAGCTTAGCTGTGGGAGCCAAAAACATTCAGTACTTC
- | TRBJ2-7 | few | TRBV15 | CATSRSPYEQYF | TGTGCCACCAGCCGGTCCCCCTACGAGCAGTACTTC
- | TRBJ2-7 | - | TRBV10-3 | CAISELLPGDEQYF | TGTGCCATCAGTGAGCTCCTACCGGGGGACGAGCAGTACTTC
TRBD2 | TRBJ2-5 | few | TRBV7-9 | CASSFRTSGPETQYF | TGTGCCAGCAGCTTTCGAACTAGCGGTCCTGAGACCCAGTACTTC
TRBD2 | TRBJ2-1 | few | TRBV27 | CASRPGLEGNEQFF | TGTGCCAGCAGACCGGGACTAGAGGGCAATGAGCAGTTCTTC
TRBD2 | TRBJ2-3 | - | TRBV3-1 | CASSPRTSGGVYTQYF | TGTGCCAGCAGCCCTAGGACTAGCGGGGGGGTATATACGCAGTATTTT
TRBD1 | TRBJ1-2 | - | TRBV20-1 | CSARGGTGANYGYTF | TGCAGTGCTAGAGGAGGGACAGGGGCTAACTATGGCTACACCTTC
TRBD1 | TRBJ2-7 | - | TRBV12-3/TRBV12-4 | CASRRDRDVYEQYF | TGTGCCAGCAGGAGGGACAGGGATGTCTACGAGCAGTACTTC
- | TRBJ2-7 | - | TRBV2 | CASSERGRPYEQYF | TGTGCCAGCAGTGAACGAGGCAGACCCTACGAGCAGTACTTC
TRBD1 | TRBJ1-4 | once | TRBV7-6 | CASSMTGGNEKLFF | TGTGCCAGCAGCATGACAGGGGGTAATGAAAAACTGTTTTTT
- | TRBJ2-5 | few | TRBV29-1 | CSVDVFAATVQETQYF | TGCAGCGTTGATGTCTTCGCGGCGACAGTCCAAGAGACCCAGTACTTC
TRBD2 | TRBJ2-7 | few | TRBV2 | CASSEATSGHSDEQYF | TGTGCCAGCAGTGAGGCTACTAGCGGACACTCCGACGAGCAGTACTTC
- | TRBJ1-1 | many | TRBV5-1 | CASSSGTPNTEAFF | TGCGCCAGCAGCTCGGGGACACCGAACACTGAAGCTTTCTTT
TRBD2 | TRBJ2-5 | - | TRBV7-6 | CTSSLGTSGSLNEQYF | TGTACCAGCAGCTTAGGGACTAGCGGGAGTCTGAATGAGCAGTACTTC
- | TRBJ2-3 | - | TRBV6-1 | CASRRSPYRVLGGEFGDTQYF | TGTGCCAGCAGACGCTCACCTTACAGGGTACTAGGAGGGGAATTCGGAGATACGCAGTATTTT
- | TRBJ1-4 | few | TRBV7-9 | CASSQITNEKLFF | TGTGCCAGCAGCCAGATTACTAATGAAAAACTGTTTTTT
- | TRBJ2-7 | - | TRBV28 | CASAEQYYEQYF | TGTGCCAGCGCGGAGCAGTACTACGAGCAGTACTTC
- | TRBJ2-7 | many | TRBV10-3 | CATEGYLDEQYF | TGTGCCACAGAGGGGTATCTTGACGAGCAGTACTTC
TRBD1 | TRBJ1-1 | few | TRBV4-1 | CASSQGQGFAEAFF | TGCGCCAGCAGCCAGGGACAGGGGTTCGCTGAAGCTTTCTTT
- | TRBJ2-2 | - | TRBV2 | CASSGSGRNTGELFF | TGTGCCAGCAGTGGGTCCGGGAGAAACACCGGGGAGCTGTTTTTT
TRBD1 | TRBJ2-3 | - | TRBV18 | CASSPNKGQITDTQYF | TGTGCCAGCTCACCCAACAAGGGACAGATCACAGATACGCAGTATTTT
TRBD1 | TRBJ1-2 | - | TRBV27 | CASSTRQGNRVTF | TGTGCCAGCAGTACAAGACAGGGGAATAGGGTCACCTTC
TRBD1 | TRBJ2-1 | - | TRBV7-2 | CASRQRQGGYNEQFF | TGTGCCAGCAGACAAAGACAGGGGGGGTACAATGAGCAGTTCTTC